This entry features one TCR beta chain sequence. Data came from immunoSEQ multiplex PCR; TCRdb stores just in-frame clones and leaves some out. The profile shows roughly 25,000 clones, around 80% of them singletons. The CDR3 is 15 residues long. V shed 0 bases and J 6 bases; nucleotides not matched to a gene: 3. Germline CDR1 is SGHNT and CDR2 is YYREEE (reference sequence). This specimen comes from a study of OX40 agonist ivuxolimab in advanced cancers. This sequence was found in an adult with an advanced solid tumor such as melanoma, head and neck, liver or kidney cancer. The chain links TRBV5-4 to TRBJ2-1; 10 nucleotides line up with TRBD2. Sequenced material: CD4+ or CD8+ T cells sorted from blood, taken in a trial of the OX40 agonist ivuxolimab. The CDR3 sequence: CASSLEAGGFNEQFF. CDR3 sequence (DNA): TGTGCCAGCAGCTTGGAAGCGGGGGGGTTCAATGAGCAGTTCTTC.